These 8 T cell receptor beta chains share one sample of origin, sequenced in a study of radiotherapy plus CTLA-4 blockade in lung cancer. The method was immunoSEQ multiplex PCR; TCRdb's version includes in-frame clones alone and lacks a portion of them. The sample consists of about 68,000 clones, around 80% of them appearing once. The input for sequencing was peripheral blood, taken from a patient treated with radiotherapy plus ipilimumab. These receptor sequences come from a human donor with non-small cell lung cancer who had a complete response to radiotherapy plus ipilimumab.

The V call is TRBV5-1, the J call TRBJ2-1, with a tentative D call TRBD2 (6 bases). Germline-derived CDR1 and CDR2 are SGHRS and YFSETQ. There are 14 residues in the CDR3. V was pared by 9 bases and J by 3 bases, with 16 bases between. This CDR3 reads CATAALSGYNEQFF. As DNA, the CDR3 is TGCGCCACAGCAGCCCTTAGCGGCTACAATGAGCAGTTCTTC.

The chain is built from TRBV9 and TRBJ1-2; D unresolved. V lost 0 bases, J lost 4 bases, and 10 bases lay in between. This CDR3 contains 14 residues. Germline CDR1 SGDLS, CDR2 YYNGEE. CDR3 DNA: TGTGCCAGCAGCGTAGCCACGGGAGGCTATGGCTACACCTTC. Amino acids: CASSVATGGYGYTF. Full variable domain (rest looked up from reference TRBV9 and TRBJ1-2): DSGVTQTPKHLITATGQRVTLRCSPRSGDLSVYWYQQSLDQGLQFLIQYYNGEERAKGNILERFSAQQFPDLHSELNLSSLELGDSALYFCASSVATGGYGYTFGSGTRLTVV.

The V gene is TRBV7-8, the J gene TRBJ1-5; D may be TRBD1 (6 bases). This CDR3 contains 15 residues. V gave up 1 base and J gave up 3 bases, with 10 bases separating them. Germline V gives CDR1 SGHVS, CDR2 FQNEAQ. CDR3 sequence (DNA): TGTGCCAGCAGCTTAGGGGGGGGCCTCAATCAGCCCCAGCATTTT. Translating gives CASSLGGGLNQPQHF.

This sequence joins TRBV5-1 and TRBJ2-2, with D perhaps matching TRBD1 (6 bases). CDR3 length equals 15 residues. Trimming left V 2 bases short and J 6 bases short, with 14 bases between. CDR1 SGHRS and CDR2 YFSETQ come from the germline V gene. CDR3 nucleotide sequence: TGCGCCAGCAGCTTCGGGACAAGTTTTCCCGGGGAGCTGTTTTTT. This sequence encodes CASSFGTSFPGELFF.

The chain has TRBV10-3 and TRBJ1-1; D might be TRBD1 (5 bases). The CDR3 consists of 11 residues. CDR1 is ENHRY, CDR2 SYGVKD, per germline. The germline V and J ends were trimmed by 11 bases and 4 bases, with 11 bases remaining between them. The CDR3 protein is CASTTATEAFF. Here the CDR3 DNA reads TGTGCCTCAACGACAGCCACTGAAGCTTTCTTT.

This clone has a handful of counts. The identical CDR3 is also encoded by other nucleotide sequences in the sample. The genes are TRBV12-5 and TRBJ1-4, with 7 bases identical to TRBD1. There are 14 residues in the CDR3. V shed 1 base and J 6 bases; nucleotides not matched to a gene: 2. Germline V gives CDR1 LGHNT, CDR2 FRNRAP. The CDR3 here is CASGLGQGDEKLFF. CDR3 DNA sequence: TGTGCTAGTGGTTTGGGACAGGGAGATGAAAAACTGTTTTTT. Filled out from reference TRBV12-5 and TRBJ1-4, the complete variable domain reads DARVTQTPRHKVTEMGQEVTMRCQPILGHNTVFWYRQTMMQGLELLAYFRNRAPLDDSGMPKDRFSAEMPDATLATLKIQPSEPRDSAVYFCASGLGQGDEKLFFGSGTQLSVL.

The CDR3 loop reads CASSPGQLANYGYTF. The CDR3 coding sequence is TGTGCCAGCAGTCCGGGACAGCTAGCTAACTATGGCTACACCTTC. This chain links TRBV6-1 with TRBJ1-2; the match to TRBD1 covers 7 bases. This CDR3 has 15 amino acids. Per the germline V gene, CDR1 is MNHNS and CDR2 is SASEGT. V lost 5 bases and J lost 0; bases outside the gene matches: 6.

This chain connects TRBV20-1 to TRBJ1-1; tentative D call: TRBD1 (6 bases). In germline, CDR1 is DFQATT, CDR2 SNEGSKA (reference sequence). The CDR3 totals 11 residues. Trimming took off 0 bases at V and 12 bases at J, with 11 bases between the two ends. Here the CDR3 reads CSAREGADPFF. In nucleotides, the CDR3 is TGCAGTGCTAGAGAGGGGGCCGACCCTTTCTTT.